One sample yielded the 24 T cell receptor beta chains listed below, sequenced in a study of T cell responses to AZD1222 COVID-19 vaccine. Profiling relied on immunoSEQ multiplex PCR, and the TCRdb table lists in-frame clones only, not all of them. The repertoire holds around 78,000 clones, with approximately 86% as singletons. Material: peripheral blood, obtained on day 0 of MenACWY control vaccination. The receptors were sampled from an adult in good health.

The V call is TRBV18, the J call TRBJ2-7, with TRBD1 matching 7 bases. The ends lost 10 bases at V and 5 bases at J; junction bases unmatched: 11. CDR1 and CDR2 (germline): KGHSH, LQKENI. The CDR3 sequence is 13 residues long. The CDR3 DNA follows: TGTGCCACCTCTAACCGACAGGGCGACGAGCAGTACTTC. This gives the protein CATSNRQGDEQYF.

The chain carries TRBV30 and TRBJ1-2, with D possibly matching TRBD1 (6 bases). V was pared by 0 bases and J by 2 bases, with 10 bases between. The CDR3 loop spans 14 amino acids. Looked up from germline, CDR1 is GTSNPN and CDR2 is SVGIG (reference sequence). CDR3 residues: CAWSVGAVNYGYTF. The CDR3 coding sequence is TGTGCCTGGAGTGTGGGGGCCGTAAACTATGGCTACACCTTC. The full variable domain, its missing parts supplied by reference TRBV30 and TRBJ1-2, is SQTIHQWPATLVQPVGSPLSLECTVEGTSNPNLYWYRQAAGRGLQLLFYSVGIGQISSEVPQNLSASRPQDRQFILSSKKLLLSDSGFYLCAWSVGAVNYGYTFGSGTRLTVV.

V usage is TRBV5-1 and J usage is TRBJ2-1, with 9 nucleotides matching TRBD2. CDR1 SGHRS and CDR2 YFSETQ come from the germline V gene. This CDR3 comprises 16 residues. The J segment lost 3 bases and the V segment lost 2 bases, leaving 6 bases of the junction unmatched. CDR3 DNA: TGCGCCAGCAGCTTAGATGAGCGGGGGGTCTACAATGAGCAGTTCTTC. This gives the protein CASSLDERGVYNEQFF. The variable domain in full, with the rest retrieved from reference TRBV5-1 and TRBJ2-1, is KAGVTQTPRYLIKTRGQQVTLSCSPISGHRSVSWYQQTPGQGLQFLFEYFSETQRNKGNFPGRFSGRQFSNSRSEMNVSTLELGDSALYLCASSLDERGVYNEQFFGPGTRLTVL.

The chain couples TRBV7-6 to TRBJ2-3, with 16 bases lining up with TRBD2. The V gene's germline CDR1 is SGHVS and CDR2 FNYEAQ. Trimming at V came to 5 bases and at J to 1 base, leaving 9 bases not matched to a gene. This CDR3 has 19 amino acids. In DNA form, the CDR3 reads TGTGCCAGCAGCCGACGGGGACTAGCGGGGGGGCCGGGCACAGATACGCAGTATTTT. Its translation is CASSRRGLAGGPGTDTQYF.

V usage is TRBV12-3 or TRBV12-4 and J usage is TRBJ2-7; 8 bases agree with TRBD1. The CDR3 is 13 amino acids. V gave up 6 bases and J gave up 4 bases; unmatched junction bases: 5. The CDR3 coding sequence is TGTGCCAGCAGGGCTCAGGGGGCGTACGAGCAGTACTTC. This translates into CASRAQGAYEQYF.

A single count supports this clone. V gene TRBV7-2 combines with J gene TRBJ2-5; D is possibly TRBD2 (7 bases). This CDR3 comprises 15 residues. Trimming removed 5 bases at V and 9 bases at J, with 22 bases between. The germline CDR1 and CDR2 sequences are SGHTA and FQGNSA. The CDR3, as DNA: TGTGCCAGCAGCCTCAAGGGGGGGCCCGGGGCGGCCCAGTACTTC. Its protein product is CASSLKGGPGAAQYF.

The chain uses TRBV7-9 and TRBJ2-5; D is unclear. The V and J ends lost 2 bases and 3 bases respectively, with 4 bases between them. Germline assignment: CDR1 SEHNR and CDR2 FQNEAQ (reference sequence). The CDR3 totals 12 residues. CDR3: CASSLLKETQYF. For the CDR3, the DNA is TGTGCCAGCAGCTTATTAAAAGAGACCCAGTACTTC.

This sequence joins TRBV30 and TRBJ2-2; unclear D gene. V was clipped by 4 bases and J by 5 bases, with 8 bases between them. The CDR3 has 12 amino acids. Germline CDR1 reads GTSNPN; CDR2 reads SVGIG (reference sequence). The DNA for the CDR3 is TGTGCCTGGACCCCCGGGACCGGGGAGCTGTTTTTT. It is translated as CAWTPGTGELFF.

This chain uses TRBV2 with TRBJ2-3; TRBD2 aligns across 9 bases. V was clipped by 0 bases and J by 2 bases; unmatched bases: 3. The germline V gene has CDR1 SNHLY and CDR2 FYNNEI. The CDR3 has 16 amino acids. CDR3 in DNA: TGTGCCAGCAGTGAAGCGCGGGGGGGTACCACAGATACGCAGTATTTT. Translation gives CASSEARGGTTDTQYF.

Concerning this clone itself: Compared with germline, one end of the junction differs, possibly owing to a read error. V gene TRBV14 combines with J gene TRBJ2-5; 10 positions match TRBD1. This CDR3 region has 13 residues. Germline-derived CDR1 and CDR2 are SGHDN and FVKESK. The CDR3 spells CASSQEPGQGKNF. CDR3 sequence (DNA): TGTGCCAGCAGCCAAGAACCGGGACAGGGGAAGAACTTC.

The chain carries TRBV13 and TRBJ2-1; TRBD1 matches 11 bases. This CDR3 spans 20 amino acids. Germline trimming cut 0 bases from V and 8 bases from J; bases unmatched to any gene: 18. CDR1 is PRHDT, CDR2 FYEKMQ, per germline (reference sequence). The CDR3 sequence: CASSLGPTSRGTGGNHEQFF. Here the CDR3 DNA reads TGTGCCAGCAGCTTAGGACCCACATCCCGCGGGACAGGGGGTAACCATGAGCAGTTCTTC.

In DNA form, the CDR3 reads TGTGCCAGCACCTTCGGGAGTGGCTATGGCTACACCTTC. Its protein product is CASTFGSGYGYTF. The V call is TRBV6-1, the J call TRBJ1-2; D gene ambiguous. Per the germline V gene, CDR1 is MNHNS and CDR2 is SASEGT. V dropped 7 bases and J dropped 4 bases, with 13 bases sitting between them. The length of the CDR3 is 13 residues.

V gene TRBV7-8 combines with J gene TRBJ1-1, with a tentative D call TRBD1 (5 bases). Germline CDR1 reads SGHVS; CDR2 reads FQNEAQ. V lost 3 bases and J 4 bases, leaving 9 bases between the germline ends. This CDR3 region has 13 residues. CDR3 region: CASSFSGPTEAFF. The CDR3 DNA reads as TGTGCCAGCAGCTTCTCAGGGCCCACTGAAGCTTTCTTT.

This chain uses TRBV28 with TRBJ1-4; 8 positions match TRBD1. The germline gives CDR1 MDHEN, CDR2 SYDVKM. With V trimmed by 6 bases and J by 6 bases, 6 bases remained unmatched. The CDR3 is 14 amino acids. CDR3: CASSQDRVDEKLFF. CDR3 coding DNA: TGTGCCAGCAGCCAGGACAGGGTCGATGAAAAACTGTTTTTT.

This clone was counted once. The chain employs TRBV6-5 and TRBJ2-5; no firm D call. The germline V and J ends were trimmed by 2 bases and 5 bases, with 12 bases remaining between them. Germline lookup yields CDR1 MNHEY and CDR2 SVGAGI. The CDR3 spans 14 residues. CDR3 coding DNA: TGTGCCAGCAGTTACCGAGTTGAGGAGGAGACCCAGTACTTC. This sequence encodes CASSYRVEEETQYF.

CDR3 protein: CASSLAGVGKLFF. The DNA for the CDR3 is TGTGCCAGCAGCTTAGCAGGGGTCGGAAAACTGTTTTTT. The chain combines TRBV7-2 with TRBJ1-4, with D possibly TRBD1 on 5 matching bases. CDR3 size: 13 residues. Germline-derived CDR1 and CDR2 are SGHTA and FQGNSA. The V gene lost 0 bases and the J gene lost 10 bases, with 9 bases spanning the gap.

The V gene is TRBV5-1, the J gene TRBJ2-1, with a tentative D call TRBD2 (6 bases). The CDR3 is 15 amino acids. The V end was cut by 2 bases, the J end by 1 base, with 10 bases between. CDR1 is SGHRS and CDR2 is YFSETQ in the germline V gene. The CDR3: CASSLGGVSYNEQFF. The CDR3 DNA is TGCGCCAGCAGCTTAGGCGGGGTGTCCTACAATGAGCAGTTCTTC.

The chain joins TRBV29-1 to TRBJ1-2; D unclear. CDR3 length equals 12 residues. V was trimmed by 4 bases and J by 1 base, leaving 7 bases between them. Per germline, CDR1 SQVTM and CDR2 ANQGSEA. The CDR3 nucleotides are TGCAGCGTTGGAGGCTATAACTATGGCTACACCTTC. Translating gives CSVGGYNYGYTF.

The rearrangement links TRBV12-3 or TRBV12-4 to TRBJ2-1; TRBD1 matches at 7 bases. The length of the CDR3 is 13 residues. The V segment lost 2 bases and the J segment 6 bases; nucleotides outside the gene matches: 1. DNA of the CDR3: TGTGCCAGCAGTTTATCAGGGGGCAATGAGCAGTTCTTC. Translated, it gives CASSLSGGNEQFF.

The V gene is TRBV2, the J gene TRBJ1-6; 9 bases are shared with TRBD1. This CDR3 comprises 13 residues. With V trimmed by 7 bases and J by 10 bases, 5 bases remained unmatched. Germline V gives CDR1 SNHLY, CDR2 FYNNEI. This CDR3 reads CASKLDRGSPLHF. The CDR3 DNA is TGTGCCAGCAAGTTGGACAGGGGCTCACCCCTCCACTTT.

V usage is TRBV4-3 and J usage is TRBJ2-7; D possibly matches TRBD1 or TRBD2 (5 bases each). CDR3 length: 14 residues. In germline, CDR1 is LGHNA, CDR2 YSLEER. V was trimmed by 0 bases and J by 4 bases, leaving 10 bases between them. The CDR3 DNA sequence: TGCGCCAGCAGCCAAGATCGGGACGCTTACGAGCAGTACTTC. It translates to CASSQDRDAYEQYF.

The chain has TRBV3-1 (or the pseudogene TRBV3-2) and TRBJ1-4, with a tentative D call TRBD1 (5 bases). The CDR3 is 14 amino acids. CDR1 is LGHDT and CDR2 is YNNKEL in the germline V gene (reference sequence). Trimming shortened V by 4 bases and J by 2 bases, and 8 bases separated the two germline ends. CDR3 coding DNA: TGTGCCAGCAGCCGCCGGGACACTAATGAAAAACTGTTTTTT. Translating it yields CASSRRDTNEKLFF.

The chain combines TRBV5-1 with TRBJ1-3; tentatively, D is TRBD1 (5 bases). The CDR3 loop spans 15 amino acids. V lost 2 bases, J lost 8 bases, and 17 bases lay in between. CDR1 is SGHRS, CDR2 YFSETQ, per germline. The CDR3 loop is CASSLTGTLGDTIYF. CDR3 nucleotides: TGCGCCAGCAGCTTAACGGGGACCCTGGGAGACACCATATATTTT.

The rearrangement joins TRBV4-3 to TRBJ1-6; D might be TRBD1 (6 bases). This CDR3 has 15 amino acids. V was pared by 3 bases and J by 8 bases, with 14 bases between. Germline CDR1 is LGHNA and CDR2 is YSLEER. The CDR3 DNA reads as TGCGCCAGCAGCCAGGTACAGGGTTGGGATTCACCCCTCCACTTT. Translated: CASSQVQGWDSPLHF.